These 9 T cell receptor beta chains came from one sample sequenced in a study of blood T cell repertoires in COVID-19. Sequenced by immunoSEQ multiplex PCR; TCRdb stores in-frame clones only, minus some. The sample shows around 70,000 clones, around 80% of them seen only once. The sequenced sample was peripheral blood. The receptors stem from a man aged 45-65 years with COVID-19, enrolled during active disease.

The chain uses TRBV28 and TRBJ2-5; 9 bases are shared with TRBD2. The CDR3 consists of 14 residues. Unmatched junction bases numbered 4, after V lost 6 bases and J lost 2 bases. Germline V CDR1 and CDR2: MDHEN, SYDVKM. This CDR3 reads CASSPAGGQETQYF. The CDR3 DNA reads as TGTGCCAGCAGCCCGGCGGGGGGGCAAGAGACCCAGTACTTC.

The chain joins TRBV10-1 to TRBJ2-5; D is ambiguous. V was cut by 4 bases and J by 1 base, with 7 bases left in between. Germline-derived CDR1 and CDR2 are WNHNN and SYGVQD (reference sequence). The CDR3 extends over 13 amino acids. Here the CDR3 DNA reads TGCGCCAGCAGTGTGGGCGCCCAAGAGACCCAGTACTTC. It encodes CASSVGAQETQYF.

V and J are TRBV2 and TRBJ2-2; D perhaps matches TRBD2 (5 bases). Germline CDR1 is SNHLY and CDR2 is FYNNEI. The CDR3 sequence is 14 residues long. V was clipped by 5 bases and J by 4 bases, with 11 bases between them. Here the CDR3 DNA reads TGTGCCAGCAGTATAGGACTGATCACCGGGGAGCTGTTTTTT. Protein sequence: CASSIGLITGELFF.

The chain has TRBV19 and TRBJ2-5; 7 nucleotides line up with TRBD2. V lost 5 bases, J lost 0 bases, and 6 bases stayed unmatched. The CDR3 loop spans 15 amino acids. Germline CDR1 LNHDA, CDR2 SQIVND (reference sequence). The chain's CDR3 is CASSSFSGNQETQYF. CDR3 in DNA: TGTGCCAGTAGTTCCTTCAGCGGGAACCAAGAGACCCAGTACTTC.

CDR3 sequence reads: CASSLTGGRTEAFF. The DNA for the CDR3 is TGTGCCAGCAGCCTGACAGGGGGCAGGACTGAAGCTTTCTTT. The chain couples TRBV11-2 to TRBJ1-1; the match to TRBD1 covers 10 bases. Germline trimming cut 5 bases from V and 5 bases from J; bases unmatched to any gene: 5. Germline V gene lookup returns CDR1 SGHAT and CDR2 FQNNGV. The CDR3 length is 14 residues.

This clone was seen once. The chain combines TRBV28 with TRBJ2-5, with D perhaps TRBD2 (6 bases). This CDR3 is built from 14 residues. Looked up from germline, CDR1 is MDHEN and CDR2 is SYDVKM. Trimming removed 3 bases from V and 9 bases from J, with 17 bases in between. The chain's CDR3 is CASSFLAARGSQYF. CDR3 DNA sequence: TGTGCCAGCAGTTTCCTGGCTGCCCGGGGGTCCCAGTACTTC.

The chain links TRBV6-5 to TRBJ2-7, with D perhaps TRBD2 (6 bases). V gave up 0 bases and J gave up 1 base, with 7 bases separating them. CDR1 is MNHEY, CDR2 SVGAGI, per germline. This CDR3 is 14 amino acids long. CDR3: CASSYSGGSYEQYF. The DNA for the CDR3 is TGTGCCAGCAGTTACTCGGGGGGATCCTACGAGCAGTACTTC.

The chain recombines TRBV24-1 with TRBJ2-1; 8 nucleotides match TRBD2. CDR1 KGHDR and CDR2 SFDVKD come from the germline V gene. With 0 bases clipped from V and 7 bases from J, the junction kept 7 bases outside the gene matches. CDR3 length equals 16 residues. For the CDR3, the DNA is TGTGCCACCAGTGATTTGCGGGAGGGTGAAATTAATGAGCAGTTCTTC. Its translation is CATSDLREGEINEQFF.

The rearrangement joins TRBV4-2 to TRBJ1-1; 7 bases align to TRBD1. With V trimmed by 4 bases and J by 4 bases, 9 bases remained unmatched. The V gene's germline CDR1 is LGHNA and CDR2 YNFKEQ. CDR3 length: 15 amino acids. The CDR3 nucleotides read TGTGCCAGCAGCCCCCTCCAGGGGGGAGGCACTGAAGCTTTCTTT. It encodes CASSPLQGGGTEAFF.